One sample yielded the 25 T cell receptor beta chains listed below, sequenced in a study of T cell repertoires in cytomegalovirus infection. TCRdb ran MiXCR on the reads and lists one entry per CDR3 protein. The top ten hold 1.5% to 2% of the sample, which has under 300,000 distinct CDR3 sequences, roughly an eighth seen once. Sequencing was carried out using PBMCs. These receptors were collected from a human donor in good health (CMV status not recorded). Some clones in this sample may be carry-over from other donors' samples.

The chain recombines TRBV29-1 with TRBJ1-5; D remains unclear. CDR1 and CDR2 from the germline V gene are SQVTM and ANQGSEA. CDR3 size: 12 residues. V was trimmed by 6 bases and J by 0 bases, leaving 6 bases between them. CDR3 region: CSVGDSNQPQHF. DNA of the CDR3: TGCAGCGTCGGGGATAGCAATCAGCCCCAGCATTTT.

At least ten counts were recorded for this clonotype. This chain links TRBV11-3 with TRBJ1-1, with D possibly TRBD1 on 5 matching bases. The CDR3 covers 14 residues. The V end lost 5 bases, the J end lost 1 base, and 11 bases lay between the germline ends. The germline CDR1 and CDR2 sequences are SGHNT and YENEEA. The CDR3 DNA is TGTGCCAGCAGCAGGAGCGGGGGGAACACTGAAGCTTTCTTT. Translation: CASSRSGGNTEAFF.

This clonotype was detected many times. This chain connects TRBV12-3 or TRBV12-4 to TRBJ1-2; D gene ambiguous. This CDR3 comprises 13 residues. Deletions cut 3 bases from V and 4 bases from J, with 9 bases between. The CDR3 sequence: CASSLEQTYGYTF. CDR3 DNA sequence: TGTGCCAGCAGTTTGGAACAGACCTATGGCTACACCTTC.

J is TRBJ1-1 and V is TRBV6-6; 9 bases align to TRBD1. CDR3 length: 16 residues. J was trimmed by 7 bases and V by 0 bases; bases with no gene match: 9. Germline CDR1 reads MNHNY; CDR2 reads SVGAGI (reference sequence). The DNA for the CDR3 is TGTGCCAGCAGTTACTCGGGGACAGGGCCCTCAGGTGAAGCTTTCTTT. It translates to CASSYSGTGPSGEAFF.

Many counts were recorded for this clonotype. This chain uses TRBV7-9 with TRBJ2-7; D assignment may be TRBD1 or TRBD2 (5 bases each). The CDR3 spans 14 residues. The V end was cut by 7 bases, the J end by 2 bases, with 15 bases between. CDR1 is SEHNR, CDR2 FQNEAQ, per germline (reference sequence). The CDR3 DNA reads TGTGCCAGCACCCAGGGAGCTGTGGCCTACGAGCAGTACTTC. Its translation is CASTQGAVAYEQYF.

The table lists this clonotype with many counts. The V call is TRBV2, the J call TRBJ1-4; D is ambiguous. The V end was cut by 5 bases, the J end by 0 bases, with 10 bases between. The CDR3 runs 15 residues. Germline V CDR1 and CDR2: SNHLY, FYNNEI. CDR3 sequence reads: CASSKKEATNEKLFF. Written as DNA, the CDR3 is TGTGCCAGCAGTAAAAAAGAGGCAACTAATGAAAAACTGTTTTTT.

This clonotype came up a few times. The rearrangement joins TRBV6-6 to TRBJ2-3; TRBD1 is a possible D gene (5 bases). Trimming removed 4 bases from V and 7 bases from J, with 15 bases in between. Germline loops: CDR1 MNHNY, CDR2 SVGAGI (reference sequence). The CDR3 consists of 14 residues. CDR3 sequence (DNA): TGTGCCAGCAGTTCCTCCCAACAGGTCAATACGCAGTATTTT. Its protein product is CASSSSQQVNTQYF.

The sample holds many counts of this clonotype. The chain employs TRBV9 and TRBJ2-3; no definite D call. Trimming shortened V by 2 bases and J by 1 base, and 11 bases separated the two germline ends. The CDR3 has 15 amino acids. Germline V gene data show CDR1 as SGDLS and CDR2 as YYNGEE. In DNA, the CDR3 is TGTGCCAGCAGCGTTGAGGAATGGGGCACAGATACGCAGTATTTT. This sequence encodes CASSVEEWGTDTQYF.

This clonotype was picked up many times. The CDR3 sequence is CASSLGLTGGTYEQYF. CDR3 sequence (DNA): TGCGCCAGCAGCTTGGGGCTGACAGGGGGAACCTACGAGCAGTACTTC. V is TRBV5-1 and J is TRBJ2-7; 9 bases map to TRBD1. Germline-derived CDR1 and CDR2 are SGHRS and YFSETQ. The CDR3 has 16 amino acids. Trimming removed 0 bases from V and 2 bases from J; junction bases left unmatched: 6.

In this sample, this clonotype turned up many times. This chain connects TRBV11-2 to TRBJ1-4; D remains ambiguous. V lost 2 bases, J lost 6 bases, and 10 bases lay in between. This CDR3 region has 14 residues. Looked up from germline, CDR1 is SGHAT and CDR2 is FQNNGV. CDR3: CASSLNPQHEKLFF. CDR3 in DNA: TGTGCCAGCAGCTTAAACCCTCAGCATGAAAAACTGTTTTTT.

This clonotype was observed a few times. V and J are TRBV19 and TRBJ1-6; D might be TRBD1 (5 bases). Trimming shortened V by 6 bases and J by 4 bases, and 10 bases separated the two germline ends. The CDR3 totals 14 residues. CDR1 and CDR2 (germline): LNHDA, SQIVND (reference sequence). The chain's CDR3 is CASRLGTYNSPLHF. CDR3 coding DNA: TGTGCCAGTAGACTCGGGACTTATAATTCACCCCTCCACTTT.

This clonotype was recorded many times. This chain links TRBV5-5 with TRBJ2-5; perhaps D is TRBD1 or TRBD2 (5 bases each). Deletions cut 0 bases from V and 5 bases from J, with 11 bases between. The germline V gene has CDR1 SGHKS and CDR2 YYEKEE (reference sequence). CDR3 length equals 14 residues. CDR3 nucleotide sequence: TGTGCCAGCAGCTTGGAGGGGCGAGGGGAGACCCAGTACTTC. This encodes CASSLEGRGETQYF.

This clonotype has at least ten counts. The chain carries TRBV29-1 and TRBJ1-1; D possibly corresponds to TRBD1 (6 bases). The V end lost 3 bases, the J end lost 0 bases, and 14 bases lay between the germline ends. The CDR3 extends over 15 amino acids. Germline values: CDR1 SQVTM, CDR2 ANQGSEA. As DNA, the CDR3 is TGCAGCGTTGAGGGGGCCAGGGAAATGAACACTGAAGCTTTCTTT. It encodes CSVEGAREMNTEAFF. The complete variable domain, with remaining parts taken from reference TRBV29-1 and TRBJ1-1, reads SAVISQKPSRDICQRGTSLTIQCQVDSQVTMMFWYRQQPGQSLTLIATANQGSEATYESGFVIDKFPISRPNLTFSTLTVSNMSPEDSSIYLCSVEGAREMNTEAFFGQGTRLTVV.

The CDR3 DNA follows: TGTGCCAGCAGTTACCCCCCCCACGGGCTCTACGAGCAGTACTTC. Protein product: CASSYPPHGLYEQYF. The chain combines TRBV6-2 or TRBV6-3 with TRBJ2-7; D is uncertain. Germline CDR1 reads MNHEY; CDR2 reads SVGEGT. This CDR3 contains 15 residues. The V end lost 2 bases, the J end lost 3 bases, and 14 bases lay between the germline ends.

Concerning this clonotype: With a much larger clone just one base away, this may be a read error. No conserved phenylalanine or tryptophan ends this CDR3, so it is likely a read error. The chain combines TRBV14 with TRBJ2-7; D uncertain. Germline V gene lookup returns CDR1 SGHDN and CDR2 FVKESK. Trimming stripped 1 base from V and 7 bases from J, with 17 bases between. CDR3 size: 15 residues. The CDR3 loop is CASSQGLPPGWEQYL. CDR3 sequence (DNA): TGTGCCAGCAGCCAAGGGCTGCCCCCCGGGTGGGAGCAGTACCTC.

As DNA, the CDR3 is TGTGCCAGCAGCCGGACTAGCGGGAGTAATAACGAGCAGTACTTC. Translating it yields CASSRTSGSNNEQYF. The chain is built from TRBV7-3 and TRBJ2-7, with 13 bases aligning to TRBD2. V trimming: 5 bases; J trimming: 5 bases; junction bases outside the gene matches: 6. Germline CDR1 and CDR2: SGHTA and FQGTGA. The CDR3 runs to 15 residues. Together with reference TRBV7-3 and TRBJ2-7, the CDR3 gives the full variable domain: GAGVSQTPSNKVTEKGKYVELRCDPISGHTALYWYRQSLGQGPEFLIYFQGTGAADDSGLPNDRFFAVRPEGSVSTLKIQRTERGDSAVYLCASSRTSGSNNEQYFGPGTRLTVT.

This clonotype has a handful of counts. V is TRBV29-1 and J is TRBJ1-1; D call uncertain. V was shortened by 3 bases and J by 10 bases, with 18 bases between the two germline ends. Germline V gives CDR1 SQVTM, CDR2 ANQGSEA. This CDR3 contains 13 residues. CDR3 coding DNA: TGCAGCGTTGATGTTTTGGGAGACCGCTTAGCTTTCTTT. This sequence encodes CSVDVLGDRLAFF.

This clonotype was found many times. V gene TRBV7-2 combines with J gene TRBJ2-7; the D gene is possibly TRBD1 (6 bases). Trimming stripped 5 bases from V and 0 bases from J, with 11 bases between. There are 14 residues in the CDR3. Germline values: CDR1 SGHTA, CDR2 FQGNSA. CDR3 residues: CASSGQTSSYEQYF. The CDR3 DNA follows: TGTGCCAGCAGCGGACAGACCAGCTCCTACGAGCAGTACTTC.

The chain couples TRBV12-3 or TRBV12-4 to TRBJ2-5, with 12 bases lining up with TRBD1. The CDR3 is 17 residues long. After removal of 6 bases from V and 1 base from J, the junction contained 9 bases not matched to a gene. CDR3 residues: CASRSGQGAFSQETQYF. The CDR3 DNA sequence: TGTGCCAGCAGGTCGGGACAGGGGGCCTTTTCCCAAGAGACCCAGTACTTC.

In this sample, this clonotype turned up many times. The chain recombines TRBV7-9 with TRBJ2-5; D gene unclear. Trimming removed 2 bases from V and 4 bases from J, with 5 bases in between. The germline CDR1 and CDR2 sequences are SEHNR and FQNEAQ (reference sequence). This CDR3 contains 12 residues. The CDR3 DNA reads as TGTGCCAGCAGCTTAAATTTAGAGACCCAGTACTTC. Protein: CASSLNLETQYF.

This clonotype was seen many times. CDR3 nucleotides: TGTGCCAGCAGCTTAGACAGCTATCAGCCCCAGCATTTT. It codes for CASSLDSYQPQHF. The gene calls are TRBV7-2 and TRBJ1-5; D gene unclear. Germline V gene data show CDR1 as SGHTA and CDR2 as FQGNSA. The CDR3 is 13 residues long. The germline V and J ends were trimmed by 1 base and 5 bases, with 6 bases remaining between them.

The sample holds a few counts of this clonotype. The chain carries TRBV29-1 and TRBJ2-3; 7 bases fit TRBD2. The CDR3 is made up of 14 amino acids. CDR1 and CDR2 (germline): SQVTM, ANQGSEA. V dropped 8 bases and J dropped 1; count of bases not matched to a gene: 9. CDR3 residues: CSFKGGSGTDTQYF. CDR3 DNA: TGCAGCTTCAAGGGCGGGAGCGGCACAGATACGCAGTATTTT.

This clonotype was seen at least ten times. The chain couples TRBV12-3 or TRBV12-4 to TRBJ2-1; D tentatively fits TRBD1 or TRBD2 (6 bases each). V was shortened by 3 bases and J by 12 bases, with 12 bases between the two germline ends. The CDR3 is made up of 12 amino acids. CDR3 protein: CASSFPEGGQFF. CDR3 coding DNA: TGTGCCAGCAGTTTCCCAGAGGGGGGGCAGTTCTTC.

This clonotype was seen many times. The V gene is TRBV7-3, the J gene TRBJ2-5, with 8 bases that match TRBD2. The CDR3 contains 15 residues. Looked up from germline, CDR1 is SGHTA and CDR2 is FQGTGA. After removal of 5 bases from V and 5 bases from J, the junction contained 10 bases not matched to a gene. The chain's CDR3 is CASSPGRGTSETQYF. The CDR3 nucleotides read TGTGCCAGCAGCCCAGGTCGCGGGACTAGTGAGACCCAGTACTTC.

The chain uses TRBV19 and TRBJ2-6; D is possibly TRBD1 (5 bases). CDR3 length equals 15 residues. V lost 8 bases and J 0 bases, leaving 11 bases between the germline ends. Germline V CDR1 and CDR2: LNHDA, SQIVND (reference sequence). Written as DNA, the CDR3 is TGTGCCAGTTGGGGCGGACCCTCTGGGGCCAACGTCCTGACTTTC. Amino acids: CASWGGPSGANVLTF.